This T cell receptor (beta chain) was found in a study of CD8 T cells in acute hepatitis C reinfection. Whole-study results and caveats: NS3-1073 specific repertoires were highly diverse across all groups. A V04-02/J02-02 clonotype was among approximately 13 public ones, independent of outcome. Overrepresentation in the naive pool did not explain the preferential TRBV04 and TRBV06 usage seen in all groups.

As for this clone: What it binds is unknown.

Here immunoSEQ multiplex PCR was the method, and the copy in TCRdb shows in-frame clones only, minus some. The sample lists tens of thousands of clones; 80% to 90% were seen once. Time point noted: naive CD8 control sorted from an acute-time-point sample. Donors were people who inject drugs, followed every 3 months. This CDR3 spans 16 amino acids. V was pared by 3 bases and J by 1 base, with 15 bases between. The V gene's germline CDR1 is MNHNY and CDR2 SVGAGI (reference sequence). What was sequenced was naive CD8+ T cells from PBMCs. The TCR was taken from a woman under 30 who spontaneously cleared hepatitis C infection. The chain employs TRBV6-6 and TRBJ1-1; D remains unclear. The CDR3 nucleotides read TGTGCCAGCAGTTATCCTTGGCGGGGTGCGAACACTGAAGCTTTCTTT. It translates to CASSYPWRGANTEAFF.